The clone carrying this T cell receptor beta chain was found many times. The data belong to a study of human T cells and chemical hapten exposure. Study-wide background: Alopecia areata, totalis and universalis patients, mostly female, were included.

Specified time point: pre-sensitization, week 0. Regarding treatment: therapeutic diphenylcyclopropenone sensitization with weekly scalp DPC. In TCRdb, the RACE reads were re-called with MiXCR into one record per CDR3 protein. The sample has about 380,000 distinct CDR3 sequences, about 5.1% seen once. V trimming: 3 bases; J trimming: 3 bases; junction bases outside the gene matches: 8. This CDR3 is built from 15 residues. The germline gives CDR1 SEHNR, CDR2 FQNEAQ (reference sequence). This sequence was found in a woman aged 50 to 60 with alopecia areata. Some clones in this sample may be carry-over from other donors' samples. Material: whole blood, obtained in connection with sensitization to the hapten diphenylcyclopropenone (DPC). The J gene is TRBJ2-7, the V gene TRBV7-9, with 7 positions matching TRBD2. As DNA, the CDR3 is TGTGCCAGCAGCTTCTCAGCGGGGATGAACTACGAGCAGTACTTC. It translates to CASSFSAGMNYEQYF.